What follows are 31 T cell receptor beta chains derived from one specimen sequenced in a study of cytomegalovirus exposure and HLA in healthy donors. It was with 60 Vbeta and 13 Jbeta primers that the PCR ran. This table comes from immunoSEQ multiplex PCR, and its TCRdb copy is limited to in-frame clones, with some not included. The data contain roughly 100,000 clones, around 77% of them singletons. Sequences were obtained from PBMCs. The receptor set was obtained from a male donor in good health and CMV-seropositive.

This chain connects TRBV23-1 to TRBJ2-2; TRBD1 aligns across 9 bases. TRBV23-1 is an open reading frame, and its role is uncertain. CDR3 size: 17 residues. Trimming cost V 0 bases and J 2 bases; bases outside gene matches: 4. The CDR3 DNA sequence: TGCGCCAGCAGTCAATCGAAGGGACAGGGTAACACCGGGGAGCTGTTTTTT. Translating gives CASSQSKGQGNTGELFF.

This chain links TRBV6-1 with TRBJ2-5; no reliable D call. The assigned J gene may be wrong: the sequence end matches TRBJ2-7 better. CDR3 length: 15 residues. Germline CDR1 and CDR2: MNHNS and SASEGT. Here the CDR3 reads CASAPLKAPLYEQYF. CDR3 DNA: TGTGCCAGCGCCCCGCTAAAAGCCCCATTATACGAGCAGTACTTC.

V gene TRBV7-9 combines with J gene TRBJ2-1; D possibly corresponds to TRBD2 (6 bases). The CDR3 covers 15 residues. Trimming stripped 0 bases from V and 5 bases from J, with 11 bases between. Per germline, CDR1 SEHNR and CDR2 FQNEAQ (reference sequence). This CDR3 is CASSLAPTGDNEQFF. The CDR3 coding sequence is TGTGCCAGCAGCTTAGCGCCCACGGGAGACAATGAGCAGTTCTTC.

This chain connects TRBV27 to TRBJ2-1, with 8 nucleotides matching TRBD2. J was trimmed by 6 bases and V by 6 bases; bases with no gene match: 13. Per germline, CDR1 MNHEY and CDR2 SMNVEV (reference sequence). The CDR3 has 16 amino acids. DNA of the CDR3: TGTGCCAGCAGCCCACTGGGCAGGACTAGCCGCAATGAGCAGTTCTTC. Translated, it gives CASSPLGRTSRNEQFF.

The rearrangement uses TRBV4-3 and TRBJ2-3; 7 positions agree with TRBD1. Losses at the gene ends were 3 bases for V and 1 base for J; bases not matched to a gene: 7. CDR3 length: 16 amino acids. Germline V gives CDR1 LGHNA, CDR2 YSLEER. For the CDR3, the DNA is TGCGCCAGCAGCCATCTTCCGGGACAGCGCACAGATACGCAGTATTTT. Its translation: CASSHLPGQRTDTQYF.

The rearrangement links TRBV4-1 to TRBJ2-3; D is ambiguous. The CDR3 runs to 14 residues. Trimming took off 4 bases at V and 3 bases at J, with 11 bases between the two ends. The germline V gene has CDR1 MGHRA and CDR2 YSYEKL. CDR3: CASSRTHSTDTQYF. The CDR3 DNA follows: TGCGCCAGCAGCCGAACTCATTCAACAGATACGCAGTATTTT.

This chain connects TRBV28 to TRBJ1-5; no firm D call. The V end lost 7 bases, the J end lost 3 bases, and 10 bases lay between the germline ends. This CDR3 has 13 amino acids. CDR1 is MDHEN and CDR2 is SYDVKM in the germline V gene. In DNA, the CDR3 is TGTGCCAGCAAAGTTGGGCTCAATCAGCCCCAGCATTTT. It encodes CASKVGLNQPQHF.

V usage is TRBV13 and J usage is TRBJ1-4, with 7 bases matching TRBD1. The CDR3 has 17 residues. Per the germline V gene, CDR1 is PRHDT and CDR2 is FYEKMQ (reference sequence). With V trimmed by 3 bases and J by 2 bases, 9 bases remained unmatched. The CDR3 is CASSLGLGGATNEKLFF. The CDR3 coding sequence is TGTGCCAGCAGCTTGGGCTTAGGGGGCGCGACTAATGAAAAACTGTTTTTT.

CDR3 sequence: CASSLDRGMGGYEQYF. CDR3 coding DNA: TGTGCCAGCAGCTTAGATCGGGGAATGGGGGGTTACGAGCAGTACTTC. This chain connects TRBV11-2 to TRBJ2-7; TRBD2 might be the D (6 bases). This CDR3 contains 16 residues. Germline values: CDR1 SGHAT, CDR2 FQNNGV. The V end was cut by 0 bases, the J end by 4 bases, with 16 bases between.

This sequence joins TRBV28 and TRBJ1-3, with 8 bases identical to TRBD1. The CDR3 is made up of 18 amino acids. V was clipped by 2 bases and J by 0 bases; unmatched bases: 9. Germline V gene lookup returns CDR1 MDHEN and CDR2 SYDVKM. CDR3 DNA: TGTGCCAGCAGTTTAAGGGCGGACAGGGCAACCTCTGGAAACACCATATATTTT. Its protein product is CASSLRADRATSGNTIYF.

CDR3: CASSLGRGDTQYF. The CDR3 nucleotides are TGTGCCAGCAGCTTAGGCAGAGGAGACACCCAGTACTTC. This chain links TRBV7-8 with TRBJ2-5; D not certain. The CDR3 has 13 residues. V was pared by 1 base and J by 8 bases, with 11 bases between. Germline CDR1 is SGHVS and CDR2 is FQNEAQ.

J is TRBJ1-1 and V is TRBV28; the D gene is possibly TRBD1 (6 bases). CDR1 MDHEN and CDR2 SYDVKM come from the germline V gene. The CDR3 is made up of 12 amino acids. V dropped 4 bases and J dropped 8 bases, with 11 bases sitting between them. CDR3 sequence (DNA): TGTGCCAGCAGTTCCCCCGACAGGGAAGCTTTCTTT. It specifies CASSSPDREAFF. Combining the CDR3 with reference TRBV28 and TRBJ1-1 gives the whole variable domain DVKVTQSSRYLVKRTGEKVFLECVQDMDHENMFWYRQDPGLGLRLIYFSYDVKMKEKGDIPEGYSVSREKKERFSLILESASTNQTSMYLCASSSPDREAFFGQGTRLTVV.

Note on this clone: An end of the junction differs from the germline gene, which may be a read error. The chain is built from TRBV7-9 and TRBJ2-1; perhaps TRBD2 as D (6 bases). Germline-derived CDR1 and CDR2 are SEHNR and FQNEAQ (reference sequence). The CDR3 length is 14 residues. The CDR3 nucleotides are TGTGCCAGCAGCCCCACTAGCTCCCACAATGAGCAGTTCTTC. Its protein is CASSPTSSHNEQFF.

The chain employs TRBV5-1 and TRBJ2-6; the match to TRBD2 covers 9 bases. The V segment lost 1 base and the J segment 2 bases; nucleotides outside the gene matches: 7. The CDR3 is made up of 18 amino acids. CDR1 SGHRS and CDR2 YFSETQ come from the germline V gene. The CDR3 coding sequence is TGCGCCAGCAGCTTGATAATAGCGGGAGCGGCTGGGGCCAACGTCCTGACTTTC. This codes for CASSLIIAGAAGANVLTF.

J is TRBJ2-2 and V is TRBV7-6; 9 bases align to TRBD1. The germline V gene has CDR1 SGHVS and CDR2 FNYEAQ. The CDR3 is made up of 14 amino acids. V lost 6 bases and J lost 1; bases outside the gene matches: 0. DNA of the CDR3: TGTGCCAGCAGGGACAGGGGGAACACCGGGGAGCTGTTTTTT. Its translation: CASRDRGNTGELFF.

This clone was seen a single time. J is TRBJ2-3 and V is TRBV9; the match to TRBD2 covers 9 bases. Per the germline V gene, CDR1 is SGDLS and CDR2 is YYNGEE. This CDR3 has 17 residues. J lost 2 bases, V lost 0 bases, and 7 bases had no gene match. In nucleotides, the CDR3 is TGTGCCAGCAGCGTAGCCGGACTAGCGTTCGTCACAGATACGCAGTATTTT. It translates to CASSVAGLAFVTDTQYF. Using reference TRBV9 and TRBJ2-3 for the parts outside the CDR3, the full variable domain is DSGVTQTPKHLITATGQRVTLRCSPRSGDLSVYWYQQSLDQGLQFLIQYYNGEERAKGNILERFSAQQFPDLHSELNLSSLELGDSALYFCASSVAGLAFVTDTQYFGPGTRLTVL.

DNA for the CDR3: TGTGCCAGCAGCCCCATCGGCGGGGTCACAGATACGCAGTATTTT. Its protein product is CASSPIGGVTDTQYF. The rearrangement links TRBV6-5 to TRBJ2-3; D is perhaps TRBD2 (6 bases). The CDR3 spans 15 residues. Trimming took off 6 bases at V and 2 bases at J, with 15 bases between the two ends. Per germline, CDR1 MNHEY and CDR2 SVGAGI.

V usage is TRBV7-9 and J usage is TRBJ2-2; weak D call: TRBD1 (6 bases). V gave up 2 bases and J gave up 2 bases, with 15 bases separating them. The CDR3 is made up of 17 amino acids. Germline V gene lookup returns CDR1 SEHNR and CDR2 FQNEAQ (reference sequence). DNA of the CDR3: TGTGCCAGCAGCTTATGGCCTCGGGACACTAACACCGGGGAGCTGTTTTTT. Translating it yields CASSLWPRDTNTGELFF.

This sequence joins TRBV14 and TRBJ2-2; D is possibly TRBD1 (6 bases). V lost 3 bases to trimming and J lost 4 bases, with 9 bases between them. The CDR3 covers 14 residues. Looked up from germline, CDR1 is SGHDN and CDR2 is FVKESK. The CDR3 sequence: CASSHSRGTGELFF. CDR3 DNA sequence: TGTGCCAGCAGCCATAGCAGGGGCACCGGGGAGCTGTTTTTT.

This sequence joins TRBV6-4 and TRBJ2-1; TRBD2 agrees at 12 bases. Germline CDR1 MRHNA, CDR2 SNTAGT. The J segment lost 9 bases and the V segment lost 5 bases, leaving 5 bases of the junction unmatched. The CDR3 spans 14 residues. The CDR3 DNA follows: TGTGCCAGCAGTCATAAGACTAGCGGGGGTGAGCAGTTCTTC. It codes for CASSHKTSGGEQFF.

This sequence joins TRBV28 and TRBJ2-1; 8 nucleotides agree with TRBD2. This CDR3 has 17 amino acids. The germline V gene encodes CDR1 MDHEN and CDR2 SYDVKM. The ends lost 3 bases at V and 2 bases at J; junction bases unmatched: 9. CDR3 loop: CASSFFNAGGTYNEQFF. CDR3 coding DNA: TGTGCCAGCAGTTTCTTCAATGCGGGAGGAACCTACAATGAGCAGTTCTTC. Looking up the rest from reference TRBV28 and TRBJ2-1 gives the full variable domain: DVKVTQSSRYLVKRTGEKVFLECVQDMDHENMFWYRQDPGLGLRLIYFSYDVKMKEKGDIPEGYSVSREKKERFSLILESASTNQTSMYLCASSFFNAGGTYNEQFFGPGTRLTVL.

The DNA of the CDR3 is TGCGCCAGCAGCGAAGACAGGGTCGGGGGCACAGATACGCAGTATTTT. This translates into CASSEDRVGGTDTQYF. The chain combines TRBV5-1 with TRBJ2-3, with TRBD1 identical over 7 bases. This CDR3 has 16 residues. CDR1 and CDR2 (germline): SGHRS, YFSETQ. Unmatched junction bases numbered 9, after V lost 4 bases and J lost 1 base. The complete variable domain, with remaining parts taken from reference TRBV5-1 and TRBJ2-3, reads KAGVTQTPRYLIKTRGQQVTLSCSPISGHRSVSWYQQTPGQGLQFLFEYFSETQRNKGNFPGRFSGRQFSNSRSEMNVSTLELGDSALYLCASSEDRVGGTDTQYFGPGTRLTVL.

The rearrangement joins TRBV5-1 to TRBJ2-7; D unclear. The V gene's germline CDR1 is SGHRS and CDR2 YFSETQ. This CDR3 is built from 14 residues. V lost 0 bases, J lost 2 bases, and 9 bases lay in between. The CDR3 here is CASSLDADTYEQYF. The CDR3 region has the DNA TGCGCCAGCAGCTTGGACGCAGATACCTACGAGCAGTACTTC.

This clone has just one count. CDR3 coding DNA: TGTGCCAGCAGCTTGGTGGGCCCTAACTATGGCTACACCTTC. Its protein is CASSLVGPNYGYTF. J is TRBJ1-2 and V is TRBV5-4, with no clear D. V was shortened by 0 bases and J by 0 bases, with 6 bases between the two germline ends. The CDR3 is 14 amino acids. The germline V gene encodes CDR1 SGHNT and CDR2 YYREEE (reference sequence).

The chain recombines TRBV9 with TRBJ2-3, with D uncertain. Germline values: CDR1 SGDLS, CDR2 YYNGEE. The CDR3 covers 14 residues. V was shortened by 0 bases and J by 2 bases, with 7 bases between the two germline ends. In DNA form, the CDR3 reads TGTGCCAGCAGCGTAGGTTCAGTCACAGATACGCAGTATTTT. Its translation: CASSVGSVTDTQYF.

The chain joins TRBV7-6 to TRBJ2-2; possible D gene TRBD2, 6 bases. The CDR3 is 15 residues long. Deletions cut 3 bases from V and 5 bases from J, with 13 bases between. Per the germline V gene, CDR1 is SGHVS and CDR2 is FNYEAQ. This CDR3 reads CASSFVQGGTGELFF. CDR3 nucleotide sequence: TGTGCCAGCAGCTTTGTCCAGGGAGGAACCGGGGAGCTGTTTTTT.

This clone was seen a few times. The rearrangement links TRBV19 to TRBJ2-2, with 9 bases lining up with TRBD1. Per germline, CDR1 LNHDA and CDR2 SQIVND (reference sequence). CDR3 size: 16 residues. Unmatched junction bases numbered 5, after V lost 6 bases and J lost 0 bases. CDR3 bases: TGTGCCAGTAGCGAACAGGGGGCTACGAACACCGGGGAGCTGTTTTTT. Protein: CASSEQGATNTGELFF. Filled out from reference TRBV19 and TRBJ2-2, the complete variable domain reads DGGITQSPKYLFRKEGQNVTLSCEQNLNHDAMYWYRQDPGQGLRLIYYSQIVNDFQKGDIAEGYSVSREKKESFPLTVTSAQKNPTAFYLCASSEQGATNTGELFFGEGSRLTVL.

The genes are TRBV28 and TRBJ2-1; 11 bases are a match to TRBD2. J lost 8 bases, V lost 2 bases, and 8 bases had no gene match. CDR1 is MDHEN, CDR2 SYDVKM, per germline. CDR3 length: 16 amino acids. The CDR3 sequence: CASSLDTSGSYDEQFF. CDR3 in DNA: TGTGCCAGCAGTTTAGATACTAGCGGGAGTTATGATGAGCAGTTCTTC.

The chain has TRBV5-6 and TRBJ2-2; 8 bases are shared with TRBD1. The junction had 8 bases not matched to a gene; V was cut back by 3 bases and J by 4 bases. Germline V CDR1 and CDR2: SGHDT, YYEEEE. The CDR3 totals 16 residues. The CDR3: CASSWGTGALTGELFF. The CDR3 DNA follows: TGTGCCAGCAGCTGGGGGACAGGAGCGCTCACCGGGGAGCTGTTTTTT.

The chain uses TRBV28 and TRBJ2-6; D ambiguous. Trimming removed 5 bases at V and 0 bases at J, with 11 bases between. Germline values: CDR1 MDHEN, CDR2 SYDVKM. The CDR3 is made up of 16 amino acids. CDR3 nucleotides: TGTGCCAGCAGTCCCCAACGGTTCTCTGGGGCCAACGTCCTGACTTTC. It yields the protein CASSPQRFSGANVLTF.

This clone came up a few times. The chain combines TRBV5-4 with TRBJ2-7; perhaps TRBD2 as D (5 bases). The CDR3 spans 13 residues. The V gene's germline CDR1 is SGHNT and CDR2 YYREEE (reference sequence). V gave up 4 bases and J gave up 2 bases, with 10 bases separating them. Here the CDR3 reads CASSPGVAYEQYF. CDR3 sequence (DNA): TGTGCCAGCAGCCCCGGGGTAGCCTACGAGCAGTACTTC.